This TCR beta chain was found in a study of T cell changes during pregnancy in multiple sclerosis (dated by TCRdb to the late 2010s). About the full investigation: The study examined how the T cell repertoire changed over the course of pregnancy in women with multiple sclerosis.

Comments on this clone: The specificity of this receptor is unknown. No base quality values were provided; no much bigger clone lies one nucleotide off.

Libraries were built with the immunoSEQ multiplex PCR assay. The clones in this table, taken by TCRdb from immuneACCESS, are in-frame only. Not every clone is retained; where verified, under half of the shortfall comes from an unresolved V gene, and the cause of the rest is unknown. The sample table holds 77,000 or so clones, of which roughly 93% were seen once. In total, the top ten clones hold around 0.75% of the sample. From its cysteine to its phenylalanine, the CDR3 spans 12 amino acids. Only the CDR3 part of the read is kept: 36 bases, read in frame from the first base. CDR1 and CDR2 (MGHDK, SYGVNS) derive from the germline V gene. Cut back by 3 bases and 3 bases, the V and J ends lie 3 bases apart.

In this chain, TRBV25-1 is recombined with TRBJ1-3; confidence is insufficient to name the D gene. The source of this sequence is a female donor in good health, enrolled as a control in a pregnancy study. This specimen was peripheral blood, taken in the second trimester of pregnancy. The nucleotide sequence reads TGTGCCAGCAGTGACGTTGGAAACACCATATATTTT. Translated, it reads CASSDVGNTIYF.